The T cell receptor beta chain under discussion was sequenced for a study of beta chain features in type 1 diabetes. In the study overall: Cells sorted and examined across all samples totaled around 110,000,000.

The J segment lost 5 bases and the V segment lost 4 bases, leaving 0 bases of the junction unmatched. Germline V gene data show CDR1 as ENHRY and CDR2 as SYGVKD. This CDR3 region has 13 residues. By way of CD45RO/CCR7/CD25/CD127/CD95/CD27, the CD4+ regulatory, stem cell-like memory, central memory and naive cells were sorted. This clone has just a few counts. Reverse transcription of all isolated RNA meant that expressed TCRB transcripts were sequenced. Some clones are missing from TCRdb's copy, which holds only in-frame ones; the method was immunoSEQ multiplex PCR. The repertoire consists of 810,000 or so clones, with 15% to 20% occurring once and the leading ten covering around 0.02%.

The clonotype originates from a woman younger than 35 in good health. The sequenced sample was naive CD4+ T cells from blood. The chain carries TRBV10-3 and TRBJ2-2, with 8 bases matching TRBD1. In DNA form, the CDR3 reads TGTGCCATCAGTGGACAGGGGACCGGGGAGCTGTTTTTT. As protein: CAISGQGTGELFF.